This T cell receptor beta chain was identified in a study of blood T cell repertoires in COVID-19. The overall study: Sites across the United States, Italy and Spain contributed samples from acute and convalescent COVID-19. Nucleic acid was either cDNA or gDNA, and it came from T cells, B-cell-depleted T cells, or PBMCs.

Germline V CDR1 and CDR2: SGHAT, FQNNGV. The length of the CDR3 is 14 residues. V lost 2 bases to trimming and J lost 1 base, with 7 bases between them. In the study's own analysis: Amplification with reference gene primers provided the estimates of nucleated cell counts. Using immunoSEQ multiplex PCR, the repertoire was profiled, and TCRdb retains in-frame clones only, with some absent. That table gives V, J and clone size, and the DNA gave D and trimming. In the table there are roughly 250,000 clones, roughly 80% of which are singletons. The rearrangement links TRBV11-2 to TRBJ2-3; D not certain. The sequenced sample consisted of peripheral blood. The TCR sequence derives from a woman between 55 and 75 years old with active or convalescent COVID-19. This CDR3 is CASSLMAGTDTQYF. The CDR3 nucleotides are TGTGCCAGCAGCTTAATGGCCGGCACAGATACGCAGTATTTT.